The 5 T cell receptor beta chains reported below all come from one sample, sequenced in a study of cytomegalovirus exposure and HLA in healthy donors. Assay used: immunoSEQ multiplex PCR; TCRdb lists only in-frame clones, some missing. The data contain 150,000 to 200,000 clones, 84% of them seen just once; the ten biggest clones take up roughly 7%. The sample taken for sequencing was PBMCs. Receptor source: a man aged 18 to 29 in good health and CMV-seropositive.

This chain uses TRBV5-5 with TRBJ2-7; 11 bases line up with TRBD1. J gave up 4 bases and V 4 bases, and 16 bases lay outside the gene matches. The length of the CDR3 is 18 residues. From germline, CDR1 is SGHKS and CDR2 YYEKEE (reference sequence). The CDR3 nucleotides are TGTGCCAGCAGCCCTACACCCAACCCGGGACAGGGGGGGTACGAGCAGTACTTC. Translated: CASSPTPNPGQGGYEQYF.

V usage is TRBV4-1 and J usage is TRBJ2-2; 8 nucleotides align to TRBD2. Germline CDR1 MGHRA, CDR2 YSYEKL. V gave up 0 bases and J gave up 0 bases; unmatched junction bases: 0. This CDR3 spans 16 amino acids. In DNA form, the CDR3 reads TGCGCCAGCAGCCAAGAGGGACTAGCGAACACCGGGGAGCTGTTTTTT. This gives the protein CASSQEGLANTGELFF.

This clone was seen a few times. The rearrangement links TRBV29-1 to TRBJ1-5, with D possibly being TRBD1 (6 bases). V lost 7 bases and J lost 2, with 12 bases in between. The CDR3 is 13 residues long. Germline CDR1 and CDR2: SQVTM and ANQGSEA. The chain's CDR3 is CSALPGGNQPQHF. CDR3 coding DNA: TGCAGCGCATTACCAGGGGGCAATCAGCCCCAGCATTTT.

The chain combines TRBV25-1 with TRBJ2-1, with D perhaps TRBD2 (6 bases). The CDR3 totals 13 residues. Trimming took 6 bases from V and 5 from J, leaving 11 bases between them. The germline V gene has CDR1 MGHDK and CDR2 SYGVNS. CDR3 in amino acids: CASRRDLNNEQFF. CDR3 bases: TGTGCCAGCAGGCGGGACTTAAACAATGAGCAGTTCTTC.

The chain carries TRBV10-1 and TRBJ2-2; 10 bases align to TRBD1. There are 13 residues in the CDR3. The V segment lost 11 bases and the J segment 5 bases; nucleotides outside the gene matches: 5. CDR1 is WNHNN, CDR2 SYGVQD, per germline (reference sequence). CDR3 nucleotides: TGCGCCCATCGACAGGGGGCAACCGGGGAGCTGTTTTTT. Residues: CAHRQGATGELFF.